The 3 T cell receptor beta chains below were found in one sample sequenced in a study of human T cells and chemical hapten exposure. This sample's time point: patch test 1, 2 weeks after DPC sensitization. Treatment: therapeutic diphenylcyclopropenone sensitization with weekly scalp DPC. Each CDR3 protein is one row after TCRdb ran MiXCR on the RACE reads. In the table there are 300,000 to 350,000 distinct CDR3 sequences, 6% to 8.5% of which are singletons. This sample comprised whole blood, obtained in connection with sensitization to the hapten diphenylcyclopropenone (DPC). The receptor source for this set is a woman between 18 and 29 years old with alopecia areata. Some clones in this sample may be carry-over from other donors' samples.

This clonotype has just a few counts. The chain uses TRBV10-3 and TRBJ1-5; D unresolved. Germline V lookup: CDR1 ENHRY, CDR2 SYGVKD. The CDR3 is 14 amino acids. The V gene lost 10 bases and the J gene lost 1 base, with 14 bases spanning the gap. The CDR3 DNA is TGTGCCACCGGGCCTACCGGGAGCAATCAGCCCCAGCATTTT. Translating it yields CATGPTGSNQPQHF.

Only a few counts were recorded for this clonotype. The V call is TRBV10-3, the J call TRBJ1-1; 9 bases align to TRBD1. Germline CDR1 reads ENHRY; CDR2 reads SYGVKD. Losses at the gene ends were 5 bases for V and 0 bases for J; bases not matched to a gene: 7. The CDR3 totals 16 residues. CDR3: CAISPGTGILNTEAFF. CDR3 DNA sequence: TGTGCCATCAGTCCTGGGACAGGGATCCTGAACACTGAAGCTTTCTTT.

This clonotype was detected a few times. This sequence joins TRBV7-2 and TRBJ2-3; 7 nucleotides agree with TRBD2. This CDR3 contains 15 residues. V lost 7 bases and J lost 1; bases outside the gene matches: 8. CDR1 is SGHTA, CDR2 FQGNSA, per germline. The CDR3 sequence is CASTGGSSGTDTQYF. The CDR3 coding sequence is TGTGCCAGCACCGGCGGGAGCTCCGGCACAGATACGCAGTATTTT.